This T cell receptor beta chain was recorded in a study of cytomegalovirus exposure and HLA in healthy donors. Study background: HLA-typed donors were the source of about 85 million unique TCRs held in an early data release.

Details on this clone: Its specificity is unknown.

60 Vbeta and 13 Jbeta primers were used in PCR. Clones were sequenced by immunoSEQ multiplex PCR, and TCRdb holds only the in-frame ones, with some missing. The sample contains fewer than 120,000 clones, approximately 78% of which appear only once. General study points: HLA restriction was apparent for most CMV-associated TCR beta chains in a later analysis.

The sequence came from a woman in her 30s in good health and CMV-seronegative. The sample was PBMCs.

CDR3 sequence (DNA): TGTGCCAGCAGACAGGGGGCCGATAACTATGGCTACACCTTC. Amino acids: CASRQGADNYGYTF. The V call is TRBV7-2, the J call TRBJ1-2, with TRBD1 identical over 9 bases. Trimming at V came to 6 bases and at J to 1 base, leaving 3 bases not matched to a gene. This CDR3 is built from 14 residues. CDR1 SGHTA and CDR2 FQGNSA come from the germline V gene.